This TCR beta chain was observed in a study of blood T cell repertoires in COVID-19. Measured with immunoSEQ multiplex PCR; TCRdb has only the in-frame clones, and not every one. The table has approximately 360,000 clones, approximately 87% seen once; the top ten hold approximately 1.8%. Trimming at V came to 3 bases and at J to 0 bases, leaving 16 bases not matched to a gene. CDR1 is DFQATT and CDR2 is SNEGSKA in the germline V gene (reference sequence). The CDR3 is 19 residues long. This chain joins TRBV20-1 and TRBJ2-1, with 8 bases lining up with TRBD1. Material for sequencing was PBMCs or T cells enriched from blood (not recorded which). This clonotype was obtained from a man between 40 and 49 years old in a cohort exposed to, infected with or recovered from COVID-19 (not recorded which). CDR3 sequence (DNA): TGCAGTGCTAGTGGGCCTTCAGGGGGCGAGTCCGGCTCCTACAATGAGCAGTTCTTC. Translation gives CSASGPSGGESGSYNEQFF.